Listed here are 12 T cell receptor beta chains from one sample, sequenced in a study of T cells after yellow fever vaccination. TCRdb re-called the 5' RACE reads with MiXCR, one entry per CDR3 protein. Among about 360,000 distinct CDR3 sequences listed, about 6.2% were seen once. The sample in question was PBMCs, obtained 5 days after the yellow fever booster vaccination. These receptors came from a man younger than 45 who received the YFV17D yellow fever vaccine.

This clonotype showed up just a few times. The chain uses TRBV29-1 and TRBJ2-5; possible D gene TRBD2, 6 bases. V lost 3 bases and J lost 5, with 10 bases in between. Germline loops: CDR1 SQVTM, CDR2 ANQGSEA. The CDR3 loop spans 12 amino acids. The CDR3 nucleotides are TGCAGCGTTGACCCGGGGGAGGAGACCCAGTACTTC. Its translation is CSVDPGEETQYF. Variable domain in full (rest from reference TRBV29-1 and TRBJ2-5): SAVISQKPSRDICQRGTSLTIQCQVDSQVTMMFWYRQQPGQSLTLIATANQGSEATYESGFVIDKFPISRPNLTFSTLTVSNMSPEDSSIYLCSVDPGEETQYFGPGTRLLVL.

V usage is TRBV7-2 and J usage is TRBJ2-7; possible D gene TRBD1, 6 bases. The CDR3 is made up of 15 amino acids. Germline CDR1 SGHTA, CDR2 FQGNSA. Trimming took 5 bases from V and 5 from J, leaving 19 bases between them. CDR3 in DNA: TGTGCCAGCAGCCCCGGGACAACCCCCGGGGACGAGCAGTACTTC. Amino acid sequence: CASSPGTTPGDEQYF. Based on the CDR3 plus reference TRBV7-2 and TRBJ2-7, the full variable domain is GAGVSQSPSNKVTEKGKDVELRCDPISGHTALYWYRQSLGQGLEFLIYFQGNSAPDKSGLPSDRFSAERTGGSVSTLTIQRTQQEDSAVYLCASSPGTTPGDEQYFGPGTRLTVT.

In this sample, this clonotype turned up many times. The junction departs from the called germline gene at one end, perhaps through a read error. The chain employs TRBV25-1 and TRBJ2-1; 7 bases map to TRBD2. The CDR3 totals 14 residues. In germline, CDR1 is MGHDK, CDR2 SYGVNS. DNA for the CDR3: TGTGCCAGCACTGAAGGGAGGGGTTACAATGAGCAGTTCTTC. This gives the protein CASTEGRGYNEQFF.

V and J are TRBV7-8 and TRBJ2-7, with 9 bases identical to TRBD2. Unmatched junction bases numbered 5, after V lost 5 bases and J lost 0 bases. Germline V lookup: CDR1 SGHVS, CDR2 FQNEAQ. The CDR3 loop spans 15 amino acids. CDR3: CASSVSGSGSYEQYF. As DNA, the CDR3 is TGTGCCAGCAGCGTTAGCGGGAGTGGCTCCTACGAGCAGTACTTC. Full variable domain (outside the CDR3, taken from reference TRBV7-8 and TRBJ2-7): GAGVSQSPRYKVAKRGQDVALRCDPISGHVSLFWYQQALGQGPEFLTYFQNEAQLDKSGLPSDRFFAERPEGSVSTLKIQRTQQEDSAVYLCASSVSGSGSYEQYFGPGTRLTVT.

The sample holds a few counts of this clonotype. The chain combines TRBV25-1 with TRBJ2-2, with a tentative D call TRBD2 (7 bases). With 6 bases removed from V and 5 bases from J, the gap between germline ends came to 19 bases. CDR1 MGHDK and CDR2 SYGVNS come from the germline V gene. The CDR3 contains 16 residues. The CDR3 reads CASSSSSRGGTGELFF. The CDR3 DNA reads TGTGCCAGCAGCTCGAGCAGCAGGGGAGGGACCGGGGAGCTGTTTTTT.

The genes are TRBV7-2 and TRBJ2-3; 7 bases map to TRBD1. The V gene end was trimmed by 1 base and the J gene end by 3 bases; junction bases not matched to a gene: 4. CDR1 is SGHTA and CDR2 is FQGNSA in the germline V gene. The CDR3 runs to 15 residues. Here the CDR3 DNA reads TGTGCCAGCAGCTTAGGGGACAGTGCTACAGATACGCAGTATTTT. This sequence encodes CASSLGDSATDTQYF.

This clonotype was seen a handful of times. The chain recombines TRBV12-3 or TRBV12-4 with TRBJ2-5; 12 nucleotides match TRBD2. J was trimmed by 5 bases and V by 1 base; bases with no gene match: 5. This CDR3 is built from 16 residues. The CDR3 loop reads CASSLGLAGVFETQYF. The CDR3 bases are TGTGCCAGCAGTTTAGGACTAGCGGGGGTGTTCGAGACCCAGTACTTC.

This clonotype was found many times. The CDR3 DNA follows: TGCAGCGTTGGGGGACGGACCAAAAACATTCAGTACTTC. Its translation: CSVGGRTKNIQYF. This sequence joins TRBV29-1 and TRBJ2-4, with D perhaps TRBD1 or TRBD2 (5 bases each). V was shortened by 4 bases and J by 2 bases, with 9 bases between the two germline ends. CDR1 is SQVTM, CDR2 ANQGSEA, per germline. The CDR3 length is 13 residues.

The sample holds a few counts of this clonotype. The chain links TRBV20-1 to TRBJ2-5; possibly TRBD2 for D (6 bases). The V gene's germline CDR1 is DFQATT and CDR2 SNEGSKA (reference sequence). The CDR3 is 13 amino acids. Trimming stripped 5 bases from V and 5 bases from J, with 15 bases between. The chain's CDR3 is CSAAGGPGETQYF. In nucleotides, the CDR3 is TGCAGTGCTGCCGGAGGGCCAGGGGAGACCCAGTACTTC.

This clonotype showed up just a few times. The chain couples TRBV18 to TRBJ2-1; 9 positions match TRBD1. V gave up 1 base and J gave up 5 bases; unmatched junction bases: 9. Germline CDR1 KGHSH, CDR2 LQKENI. The CDR3 runs 17 residues. CDR3 amino acids: CASSPHSHRDRDNEQFF. For the CDR3, the DNA is TGTGCCAGCTCACCACACAGCCACCGGGACAGGGACAATGAGCAGTTCTTC.

The table lists this clonotype with a few counts. The chain recombines TRBV19 with TRBJ1-5; 7 nucleotides line up with TRBD1. Per the germline V gene, CDR1 is LNHDA and CDR2 is SQIVND (reference sequence). Losses at the gene ends were 6 bases for V and 0 bases for J; bases not matched to a gene: 5. The CDR3 consists of 15 residues. CDR3 amino acids: CASRGQGDSNQPQHF. The DNA of the CDR3 is TGTGCCAGTAGAGGCCAGGGGGATAGCAATCAGCCCCAGCATTTT.

This clonotype was seen ten or more times. The rearrangement links TRBV10-2 to TRBJ2-7; no clear D gene. Germline V gene sequence: CDR1 WSHSY, CDR2 SAAADI. The CDR3 runs to 12 residues. The V and J ends lost 9 bases and 2 bases respectively, with 11 bases between them. CDR3 nucleotides: TGCGCCAGTTTTGACGGAACCTACGAGCAGTACTTC. It specifies CASFDGTYEQYF.